What follows are 22 T cell receptor beta chains derived from one specimen sequenced in a study of T cells after posttransplantation cyclophosphamide. Cyclophosphamide on days +3 and +4 followed busulfan-fludarabine conditioning and a marrow graft. The protocol was immunoSEQ multiplex PCR, while the TCRdb copy is restricted to in-frame clones and leaves out a portion. Observed in the sample are 20,000 to 25,000 clones, none of them singletons. Material: PBMCs, obtained after allogeneic stem cell transplant with posttransplant cyclophosphamide. The source is a young adult male patient who received an allogeneic stem cell transplant from a related donor, was CMV-positive, and had no GVHD. Some T cells may trace back to the graft donor.

In this sample, this clone turned up many times. This CDR3 is CASSSSRDSGNEKLFF. CDR3 in DNA: TGTGCCAGCAGTTCGTCCCGGGACAGTGGTAATGAAAAACTGTTTTTT. This chain joins TRBV28 and TRBJ1-4; 7 bases align to TRBD1. The CDR3 has 16 amino acids. Germline loops: CDR1 MDHEN, CDR2 SYDVKM. The ends lost 4 bases at V and 4 bases at J; junction bases unmatched: 9.

Ten or more counts support this clone. The chain has TRBV29-1 and TRBJ1-2; TRBD1 might be the D (5 bases). Germline V gene sequence: CDR1 SQVTM, CDR2 ANQGSEA. Trimming shortened V by 3 bases and J by 3 bases, and 11 bases separated the two germline ends. The CDR3 has 13 residues. The CDR3 sequence: CSVDRWGDYGYTF. The CDR3 DNA sequence: TGCAGCGTTGACAGGTGGGGGGACTATGGCTACACCTTC.

This clone was observed many times. The genes are TRBV5-4 and TRBJ2-1; TRBD2 matches 11 bases. Germline V gene lookup returns CDR1 SGHNT and CDR2 YYREEE (reference sequence). The CDR3 is 15 amino acids. V was pared by 2 bases and J by 7 bases, with 5 bases of the junction left unmatched. The CDR3 spells CASSFPSGGKNEQFF. CDR3 DNA sequence: TGTGCCAGCAGCTTTCCTAGCGGGGGGAAGAATGAGCAGTTCTTC.

This clone was observed at least ten times. The genes are TRBV7-9 and TRBJ2-3; 9 bases agree with TRBD1. CDR3 length equals 15 residues. V gave up 5 bases and J gave up 5 bases; unmatched junction bases: 8. The V gene's germline CDR1 is SEHNR and CDR2 FQNEAQ (reference sequence). The CDR3 DNA sequence: TGTGCCAGCAGCAACCGGGACAGGGCCATAGATACGCAGTATTTT. Encoded protein: CASSNRDRAIDTQYF.

This clone was detected many times. Here the CDR3 DNA reads TGTGCCACCTCTCAGCGCAGCGGGGGGACTTACAATGAGCAGTTCTTC. This codes for CATSQRSGGTYNEQFF. The chain is built from TRBV19 and TRBJ2-1; 9 bases agree with TRBD2. The J segment lost 4 bases and the V segment lost 10 bases, leaving 14 bases of the junction unmatched. In germline, CDR1 is LNHDA, CDR2 SQIVND (reference sequence). This CDR3 is built from 16 residues.

In its sample, this clone was seen a few times. The CDR3 DNA follows: TGTGCCAGCGTACCAGGGACAGGGGTATTGGCCCAGTACTTC. Translation: CASVPGTGVLAQYF. The chain uses TRBV6-6 and TRBJ2-5; the match to TRBD1 covers 10 bases. This CDR3 is built from 14 residues. In germline, CDR1 is MNHNY, CDR2 SVGAGI (reference sequence). V shed 8 bases and J 9 bases; nucleotides not matched to a gene: 12.

This clone has a handful of counts. The genes are TRBV27 and TRBJ2-3; 14 bases agree with TRBD2. CDR1 MNHEY and CDR2 SMNVEV come from the germline V gene (reference sequence). With V trimmed by 4 bases and J by 6 bases, 6 bases remained unmatched. The CDR3 extends over 16 amino acids. CDR3 region: CASSSQTSGGADTQYF. As DNA, the CDR3 is TGTGCCAGCAGTTCCCAGACTAGCGGGGGGGCGGATACGCAGTATTTT.

This clone was observed many times. V gene TRBV11-2 combines with J gene TRBJ2-1; tentatively, D is TRBD2 (6 bases). The V end lost 8 bases, the J end lost 0 bases, and 17 bases lay between the germline ends. The V gene's germline CDR1 is SGHAT and CDR2 FQNNGV. The CDR3 covers 16 residues. The CDR3 DNA follows: TGTGCCAGCGAAGGACTTAGCGGCCGCTCCTACAATGAGCAGTTCTTC. Residues: CASEGLSGRSYNEQFF.

This clone was detected many times. This rearrangement joins TRBV10-3 to TRBJ2-1; no clear D gene. The V gene lost 10 bases and the J gene lost 0 bases, with 10 bases spanning the gap. The CDR3 is made up of 13 amino acids. Germline V gives CDR1 ENHRY, CDR2 SYGVKD. Written as DNA, the CDR3 is TGTGCCACTGGGTGGGCCTCCTACAATGAGCAGTTCTTC. Amino acid sequence: CATGWASYNEQFF.

This clone was counted ten times or more. The CDR3 is CASSAQGDNQPQHF. The CDR3 nucleotides read TGTGCCAGCAGCGCACAGGGCGACAATCAGCCCCAGCATTTT. This chain connects TRBV9 to TRBJ1-5; D may be TRBD1 (6 bases). Trimming took off 3 bases at V and 3 bases at J, with 10 bases between the two ends. The CDR3 has 14 amino acids. Germline V gene data show CDR1 as SGDLS and CDR2 as YYNGEE.

This clone has at least ten counts. The gene calls are TRBV5-1 and TRBJ2-7; possible D gene TRBD1, 7 bases. The germline gives CDR1 SGHRS, CDR2 YFSETQ. The V end lost 7 bases, the J end lost 6 bases, and 11 bases lay between the germline ends. This CDR3 has 11 residues. In DNA, the CDR3 is TGCGCCAGCCCTCAGGGGGGCGAGCAGTACTTC. Residues: CASPQGGEQYF.

This chain uses TRBV28 with TRBJ2-3; D gene ambiguous. Germline assignment: CDR1 MDHEN and CDR2 SYDVKM. Trimming took off 4 bases at V and 6 bases at J, with 5 bases between the two ends. CDR3 length equals 11 residues. CDR3 nucleotide sequence: TGTGCCAGCAGTTCTTTGGATACGCAGTATTTT. This gives the protein CASSSLDTQYF.

The rearrangement links TRBV27 to TRBJ2-7; 8 positions agree with TRBD1. The CDR3 totals 16 residues. V lost 3 bases and J lost 3; bases outside the gene matches: 10. Looked up from germline, CDR1 is MNHEY and CDR2 is SMNVEV (reference sequence). The CDR3 sequence is CASSFSSRGQDYEQYF. The CDR3 coding sequence is TGTGCCAGCAGTTTTTCAAGTCGGGGACAGGACTACGAGCAGTACTTC.

This clone has ten or more counts. The V and J genes are TRBV10-2 and TRBJ1-4; 7 bases map to TRBD1. The CDR3 has 15 residues. CDR1 is WSHSY and CDR2 is SAAADI in the germline V gene. The trim removed 7 bases at V and 8 bases at J, leaving 13 bases unmatched. CDR3 region: CASTLRKGAGEKLFF. CDR3 nucleotide sequence: TGCGCCAGCACGCTGCGTAAGGGGGCTGGGGAAAAACTGTTTTTT.

In its sample, this clone was seen many times. The CDR3 DNA is TGCGCCAGCAGCTTGTGGGACACAACTAATGAAAAACTGTTTTTT. Translating gives CASSLWDTTNEKLFF. The V call is TRBV5-1, the J call TRBJ1-4; TRBD1 is a possible D gene (6 bases). Germline assignment: CDR1 SGHRS and CDR2 YFSETQ. The CDR3 totals 15 residues. Trimming left V 1 base short and J 0 bases short, with 7 bases between. Full variable domain (missing parts from reference TRBV5-1 and TRBJ1-4): KAGVTQTPRYLIKTRGQQVTLSCSPISGHRSVSWYQQTPGQGLQFLFEYFSETQRNKGNFPGRFSGRQFSNSRSEMNVSTLELGDSALYLCASSLWDTTNEKLFFGSGTQLSVL.

The sample holds many counts of this clone. The chain carries TRBV18 and TRBJ2-2; 7 bases match TRBD1. This CDR3 contains 15 residues. The germline V gene encodes CDR1 KGHSH and CDR2 LQKENI. J lost 7 bases, V lost 2 bases, and 7 bases had no gene match. Written as DNA, the CDR3 is TGTGCCAGCTCACCAACCAGGGGGTCGGACGGGGAGCTGTTTTTT. As protein: CASSPTRGSDGELFF.

This clone was observed at least ten times. CDR3 protein: CARKGNRAKTSPLHF. The CDR3, as DNA: TGTGCCAGAAAGGGGAACAGGGCAAAGACTTCACCCCTCCACTTT. The rearrangement uses TRBV19 and TRBJ1-6, with D perhaps TRBD1 (6 bases). Between the trimmed V and J ends, which lost 9 bases and 9 bases, there was a span of 21 bases. The CDR3 is 15 amino acids. Germline V CDR1 and CDR2: LNHDA, SQIVND (reference sequence).

This clone has a count of ten or more. The chain recombines TRBV4-2 with TRBJ2-7; possibly TRBD1 for D (6 bases). Germline loops: CDR1 LGHNA, CDR2 YNFKEQ. V gave up 4 bases and J gave up 3 bases, with 13 bases separating them. CDR3 length: 14 residues. CDR3 DNA sequence: TGTGCCAGCAGCCTGGGACATTCTTACTACGAGCAGTACTTC. Amino acids: CASSLGHSYYEQYF.

The chain is built from TRBV9 and TRBJ2-5; D is ambiguous. The J call may not be correct, given that the DNA end is closer to TRBJ2-7. The V gene's germline CDR1 is SGDLS and CDR2 YYNGEE. The CDR3 totals 14 residues. This chain's CDR3 is CASSVVADSYEQYF. The CDR3 nucleotides read TGTGCCAGCAGCGTAGTGGCGGATTCCTACGAGCAGTACTTC.

As to this clone: Distinct nucleotide sequences in the sample also encode this CDR3. The V call is TRBV27, the J call TRBJ2-7; 14 bases agree with TRBD2. Germline CDR1 reads MNHEY; CDR2 reads SMNVEV (reference sequence). The CDR3 is 15 residues long. The junction had 4 bases not matched to a gene; V was cut back by 9 bases and J by 0 bases. The CDR3 loop is CASRTSGGTSYEQYF. The CDR3 DNA is TGTGCCAGTAGGACTAGCGGGGGGACCTCCTACGAGCAGTACTTC.

This clone was picked up many times. The V and J genes are TRBV9 and TRBJ2-7; D possibly corresponds to TRBD1 (5 bases). The CDR3 covers 14 residues. With 0 bases removed from V and 4 bases from J, the gap between germline ends came to 11 bases. The germline CDR1 and CDR2 sequences are SGDLS and YYNGEE. The CDR3 DNA follows: TGTGCCAGCAGCGTAGGTGAGCCAGGGTACGAGCAGTACTTC. This encodes CASSVGEPGYEQYF.

This clone was recorded many times. The chain carries TRBV9 and TRBJ2-2; 9 positions match TRBD2. The CDR3 runs to 15 residues. J lost 7 bases, V lost 0 bases, and 4 bases had no gene match. Germline V lookup: CDR1 SGDLS, CDR2 YYNGEE. In DNA, the CDR3 is TGTGCCAGCAGCGTAGGAGCGGGGGGAGGCGGGGAGCTGTTTTTT. Translating gives CASSVGAGGGGELFF.